Each of the 27 T cell receptor beta chains below was sequenced from the same sample in a study of T cell responses to AZD1222 COVID-19 vaccine. The protocol was immunoSEQ multiplex PCR, while the TCRdb copy is restricted to in-frame clones and leaves out a portion. The sample lists under 60,000 clones; under 90% were seen once. Here the sequenced sample was peripheral blood, taken on day 0 of AZD1222 vaccination. All receptors derive from an adult in good health.

The CDR3 loop is CATSDYRSITDTQYF. The CDR3 DNA sequence: TGTGCCACCAGTGATTACAGGAGTATTACAGATACGCAGTATTTT. V is TRBV24-1 and J is TRBJ2-3; the D gene is possibly TRBD1 (5 bases). Germline CDR1 reads KGHDR; CDR2 reads SFDVKD. The CDR3 is 15 residues long. Trimming shortened V by 2 bases and J by 3 bases, and 11 bases separated the two germline ends.

The genes are TRBV27 and TRBJ2-2; D is unclear. Germline values: CDR1 MNHEY, CDR2 SMNVEV (reference sequence). The CDR3 length is 14 residues. V was trimmed by 6 bases and J by 0 bases, leaving 8 bases between them. The CDR3 sequence: CASRRPTNTGELFF. Here the CDR3 DNA reads TGTGCCAGCAGGCGGCCTACGAACACCGGGGAGCTGTTTTTT.

CDR3 amino acids: CASSLEGLAGGKNEQFF. In nucleotides, the CDR3 is TGTGCCAGCAGTCTAGAGGGGCTAGCGGGGGGAAAGAATGAGCAGTTCTTC. The chain uses TRBV4-2 and TRBJ2-1; 11 bases map to TRBD2. Losses at the gene ends were 6 bases for V and 7 bases for J; bases not matched to a gene: 14. CDR3 size: 17 residues. Germline V gives CDR1 LGHNA, CDR2 YNFKEQ.

The V gene is TRBV5-4, the J gene TRBJ1-2, with D perhaps TRBD1 (6 bases). Germline-derived CDR1 and CDR2 are SGHNT and YYREEE (reference sequence). CDR3 length: 13 amino acids. V was shortened by 4 bases and J by 4 bases, with 11 bases between the two germline ends. CDR3 amino acids: CASSEGHFYGYTF. For the CDR3, the DNA is TGTGCCAGCAGCGAGGGACACTTCTATGGCTACACCTTC.

This clone was counted once. The rearrangement uses TRBV30 and TRBJ1-3; no firm D call. The CDR3 has 13 residues. Trimming removed 8 bases at V and 0 bases at J, with 11 bases between. The germline V gene has CDR1 GTSNPN and CDR2 SVGIG (reference sequence). This chain's CDR3 is CARGSSSGNTIYF. DNA for the CDR3: TGTGCCCGCGGCTCGTCCTCTGGAAACACCATATATTTT.

The chain combines TRBV3-1 (or the pseudogene TRBV3-2) with TRBJ1-1; D might be TRBD1 (6 bases). The V end was cut by 4 bases, the J end by 1 base, with 19 bases between. The CDR3 consists of 17 residues. Germline values: CDR1 LGHDT, CDR2 YNNKEL (reference sequence). CDR3 region: CASSRGWDKDANTEAFF. The CDR3 nucleotides read TGTGCCAGCAGCCGAGGTTGGGACAAAGATGCGAACACTGAAGCTTTCTTT.

This chain joins TRBV28 and TRBJ1-4; D is perhaps TRBD1 (5 bases). The CDR3 totals 16 residues. Germline CDR1 is MDHEN and CDR2 is SYDVKM. V gave up 3 bases and J gave up 0 bases, with 11 bases separating them. This CDR3 reads CASSFQGVATNEKLFF. The CDR3, as DNA: TGTGCCAGCAGTTTCCAGGGAGTAGCAACTAATGAAAAACTGTTTTTT.

This sequence joins TRBV3-1 (or the pseudogene TRBV3-2) and TRBJ1-1; the D gene is possibly TRBD1 (5 bases). Germline CDR1 and CDR2: LGHDT and YNNKEL (reference sequence). The CDR3 has 12 amino acids. With 4 bases removed from V and 10 bases from J, the gap between germline ends came to 13 bases. The CDR3 DNA reads TGTGCCAGCAGCCGAAGTGCGGGGGTAGCTTTCTTT. Its protein product is CASSRSAGVAFF.

The CDR3 loop is CASSQEERSGYTF. The CDR3, as DNA: TGCGCCAGCAGCCAAGAAGAGCGGAGCGGCTACACCTTC. The chain is built from TRBV4-3 and TRBJ1-2, with D unresolved. This CDR3 is built from 13 residues. The germline CDR1 and CDR2 sequences are LGHNA and YSLEER. Trimming cost V 0 bases and J 8 bases, with 10 bases left between them.

The chain recombines TRBV11-3 with TRBJ2-3, with 7 bases fitting TRBD2. The CDR3 length is 15 residues. V was pared by 5 bases and J by 3 bases, with 8 bases of the junction left unmatched. Germline CDR1 SGHNT, CDR2 YENEEA. CDR3 bases: TGTGCCAGCAGCACGGGGGGTCACATTACAGATACGCAGTATTTT. Protein: CASSTGGHITDTQYF.

The rearrangement uses TRBV7-2 and TRBJ2-6; the D call may be TRBD1 or TRBD2 (5 bases each). CDR1 is SGHTA, CDR2 FQGNSA, per germline. The CDR3 length is 15 residues. V gave up 3 bases and J gave up 0 bases, with 6 bases separating them. The CDR3 loop reads CASSFGGSGANVLTF. The DNA for the CDR3 is TGTGCCAGCAGCTTTGGGGGCTCTGGGGCCAACGTCCTGACTTTC.

The gene calls are TRBV10-3 and TRBJ2-3, with D unclear. The CDR3 runs 13 residues. Per the germline V gene, CDR1 is ENHRY and CDR2 is SYGVKD. V was trimmed by 6 bases and J by 3 bases, leaving 10 bases between them. CDR3 sequence reads: CAIRGSSTDTQYF. CDR3 DNA sequence: TGTGCCATCAGGGGGTCCTCTACAGATACGCAGTATTTT.

V gene TRBV7-9 combines with J gene TRBJ2-3, with D possibly TRBD1 on 5 matching bases. The germline V gene encodes CDR1 SEHNR and CDR2 FQNEAQ (reference sequence). V was cut by 1 base and J by 4 bases, with 6 bases left in between. This CDR3 region has 13 residues. The CDR3 DNA reads TGTGCCAGCAGCTTAGGGGGCCCAGATACGCAGTATTTT. It translates to CASSLGGPDTQYF.

CDR3 protein: CASRTGIPQETQYF. CDR3 bases: TGTGCCAGCAGGACCGGGATCCCCCAAGAGACCCAGTACTTC. This chain links TRBV2 with TRBJ2-5; a weak D match, TRBD2 (5 bases). Germline CDR1 and CDR2: SNHLY and FYNNEI. The CDR3 has 14 amino acids. Trimming took off 6 bases at V and 1 base at J, with 12 bases between the two ends.

This clone is medium-sized in the sample. The V and J genes are TRBV9 and TRBJ1-1, with D possibly matching TRBD1 (5 bases). CDR3 length: 14 amino acids. V shed 0 bases and J shed 5 bases, with 11 bases lying between them. In germline, CDR1 is SGDLS, CDR2 YYNGEE. The CDR3 sequence: CASSVAGQGTEAFF. The CDR3 DNA is TGTGCCAGCAGCGTAGCAGGCCAGGGAACTGAAGCTTTCTTT.

The chain carries TRBV7-2 and TRBJ2-3; 14 bases line up with TRBD2. The junction had 14 bases not matched to a gene; V was cut back by 5 bases and J by 4 bases. The CDR3 totals 19 residues. CDR1 and CDR2 (germline): SGHTA, FQGNSA. The CDR3 DNA sequence: TGTGCCAGCAGCCTAGGTGTTCTGGGACTAGCGGGAGTTTCAGATACGCAGTATTTT. Protein: CASSLGVLGLAGVSDTQYF.

This clone was seen only once. This sequence joins TRBV7-9 and TRBJ1-2; 7 positions agree with TRBD1. CDR3 length equals 14 residues. V lost 1 base and J lost 6; bases outside the gene matches: 5. Per germline, CDR1 SEHNR and CDR2 FQNEAQ (reference sequence). In nucleotides, the CDR3 is TGTGCCAGCAGCTTAGGTGGGACAGCTGATGGCTACACCTTC. Translated: CASSLGGTADGYTF.

This clone was detected only a few times. The chain links TRBV4-2 to TRBJ1-6; D not certain. V dropped 0 bases and J dropped 10 bases, with 13 bases sitting between them. The CDR3 is 15 amino acids. CDR1 and CDR2 from the germline V gene are LGHNA and YNFKEQ. CDR3 region: CASSQDPGVSSPLHF. CDR3 nucleotides: TGTGCCAGCAGCCAAGACCCAGGAGTTAGCTCACCCCTCCACTTT.

The chain couples TRBV10-2 to TRBJ1-6; D possibly corresponds to TRBD1 (6 bases). V lost 0 bases and J lost 5, with 11 bases in between. CDR1 is WSHSY, CDR2 SAAADI, per germline. There are 16 residues in the CDR3. The CDR3 here is CASSESRGGNNSPLHF. In nucleotides, the CDR3 is TGCGCCAGCAGTGAGTCCAGGGGAGGGAATAATTCACCCCTCCACTTT.

The chain links TRBV19 to TRBJ1-1, with 7 positions matching TRBD1. The CDR3 spans 13 residues. Trimming took 6 bases from V and 10 from J; bases not matched to a gene: 11. Germline values: CDR1 LNHDA, CDR2 SQIVND (reference sequence). The CDR3 nucleotides read TGTGCCAGTAGCCCTCCTGGACAGGCTGGAGCTTTCTTT. This encodes CASSPPGQAGAFF. The full variable domain, rest sourced from reference TRBV19 and TRBJ1-1, is DGGITQSPKYLFRKEGQNVTLSCEQNLNHDAMYWYRQDPGQGLRLIYYSQIVNDFQKGDIAEGYSVSREKKESFPLTVTSAQKNPTAFYLCASSPPGQAGAFFGQGTRLTVV.

The chain recombines TRBV6-2 or TRBV6-3 with TRBJ1-6; no clear D. The V end lost 2 bases, the J end lost 11 bases, and 16 bases lay between the germline ends. Looked up from germline, CDR1 is MNHEY and CDR2 is SVGEGT. This CDR3 has 15 amino acids. The CDR3 protein is CASSYGSGAGTPLHF. Written as DNA, the CDR3 is TGTGCCAGCAGTTACGGATCGGGAGCAGGAACACCCCTCCACTTT.

This chain joins TRBV5-1 and TRBJ2-6; D gene ambiguous. The germline gives CDR1 SGHRS, CDR2 YFSETQ. This CDR3 has 13 residues. The germline V and J ends were trimmed by 8 bases and 4 bases, with 10 bases remaining between them. The CDR3 coding sequence is TGCGCCAGTCGGGTATCCGGGGCCAACGTCCTGACTTTC. Residues: CASRVSGANVLTF.

This chain links TRBV6-2 or TRBV6-3 with TRBJ1-5, with TRBD1 as a possible D gene (5 bases). This CDR3 is built from 16 residues. Per the germline V gene, CDR1 is MNHEY and CDR2 is SVGEGT. Trimming took off 0 bases at V and 2 bases at J, with 11 bases between the two ends. The CDR3: CASSYSIRGGNQPQHF. As DNA, the CDR3 is TGTGCCAGCAGTTACTCGATAAGGGGCGGCAATCAGCCCCAGCATTTT.

The chain carries TRBV7-2 and TRBJ1-1, with no clear D. This CDR3 is 13 amino acids long. V lost 1 base, J lost 4 bases, and 7 bases lay in between. The germline CDR1 and CDR2 sequences are SGHTA and FQGNSA. The CDR3 is CASSLGVGTEAFF. The CDR3 coding sequence is TGTGCCAGCAGCTTAGGGGTGGGCACTGAAGCTTTCTTT.

The rearrangement links TRBV7-9 to TRBJ1-4; D unclear. Trimming took off 5 bases at V and 2 bases at J, with 18 bases between the two ends. CDR1 and CDR2 from the germline V gene are SEHNR and FQNEAQ (reference sequence). This CDR3 spans 17 amino acids. The CDR3 nucleotides read TGTGCCAGCAGCCGCGATCCCCGGCAGTTCACTAATGAAAAACTGTTTTTT. It translates to CASSRDPRQFTNEKLFF.

The chain employs TRBV5-1 and TRBJ1-3; 11 nucleotides align to TRBD1. The CDR3 runs 16 residues. In germline, CDR1 is SGHRS, CDR2 YFSETQ. The ends lost 4 bases at V and 0 bases at J; junction bases unmatched: 3. CDR3: CASSRGQGVSGNTIYF. In DNA, the CDR3 is TGCGCCAGCAGCAGGGGACAGGGGGTCTCTGGAAACACCATATATTTT. Complete variable domain (other parts from reference TRBV5-1 and TRBJ1-3): KAGVTQTPRYLIKTRGQQVTLSCSPISGHRSVSWYQQTPGQGLQFLFEYFSETQRNKGNFPGRFSGRQFSNSRSEMNVSTLELGDSALYLCASSRGQGVSGNTIYFGEGSWLTVV.

The chain recombines TRBV20-1 with TRBJ1-4; D gene ambiguous. V lost 2 bases and J lost 10, with 8 bases in between. This CDR3 region has 11 residues. The V gene's germline CDR1 is DFQATT and CDR2 SNEGSKA (reference sequence). Here the CDR3 reads CSARFGVKLFF. In nucleotides, the CDR3 is TGCAGTGCTAGATTCGGGGTAAAACTGTTTTTT.